This T cell receptor beta chain appears in the sequencing data of a study of a mutant IDH1 vaccine in newly diagnosed glioma (dated by TCRdb to the early 2020s). About the full investigation: The roughly 33 treated patients were roughly 62% male and around 40% female, with a mean age of about 43 years. For exploratory analyses, longitudinal TCRB deep sequencing was carried out in 25 treated patients wherever samples were available. Before enrollment, most patients had been given radiochemotherapy with temozolomide as standard therapy, while the rest had received either radiotherapy alone or temozolomide alone. Peripheral blood samples were drawn at six visits, namely V03 (baseline), V05, V07, V10, V12 and V13.

From its cysteine to its phenylalanine, the CDR3 spans 15 amino acids. Only CDR3 DNA remains: 45 bases, in frame from the first base. The germline V gene (reference sequence) specifies MNHNY as CDR1 and SVGAGI as CDR2. The germline V end is reduced by 5 bases and the J end by 2 bases; junction bases left unmatched: 3. Library preparation was by the immunoSEQ multiplex PCR assay. The hsTCRB Kit was used according to the manufacturer's protocol to amplify rearranged TCR beta chain sequences. An Illumina MiSeq was used to sequence the TCRB libraries. The authors processed their data as follows. The kit vendor's proprietary platform handled demultiplexing, trimming and gene mapping. Held by TCRdb, this immuneACCESS table contains in-frame sequences only and omits some clones. Under half of the omission traces to an unresolved V gene where checked; the cause of the rest is unknown. Clonal size and the V and J genes are those of that table, whereas D and trimming came from the DNA. Here the sample has tens of thousands of clones; 75% to 90% occur a single time. Jointly, the top ten make up 4.8% of the sample.

The investigation overall reported the following: Pseudoprogression appeared unrelated to alterations in the top peripheral T cell clonotypes detected by TCRB sequencing. Across multiple MHC alleles, vaccine-induced immune responses were seen in 90% to 95% of patients. Availability determined which PBMC samples were chosen for TCRB deep sequencing. It was noted by the authors that analyses of patient blood samples could not be reproduced owing to sample limitations.

To note about this clone: Its antigen is unknown. Within one base of it there is no much larger clone, and no base qualities were kept.

The sample's time point, from its label and the paper: baseline, week 1 (first vaccination visit). The treatment or condition label on this specimen signifies: pre-vaccination baseline after standard-of-care therapy. All donors had newly diagnosed IDH1-mutant astrocytomas of WHO grade 3 or 4 that showed loss of nuclear ATRX. The samples were drawn from NOA16, a multicentre, single-arm, open-label phase I trial in Germany that tested a mutant IDH1 peptide vaccine in humans for the first time. Blood drawn at visit V03 was used as the baseline sample for immunogenicity testing. The DNeasy Blood and Tissue Kit was used to extract genomic DNA from EDTA blood for TCRB sequencing.

This sequence uses TRBV6-6 and TRBJ2-7, with 13 bases aligning to TRBD2. This receptor was taken from a woman aged 40 to 50 with glioma. The material sequenced was PBMCs, taken from a glioma patient treated with radiotherapy, temozolomide or both. CDR3 loop: CASSLGLAGAYEQYF. The DNA sequence is given as TGTGCCAGCAGTCTCGGACTAGCGGGAGCCTACGAGCAGTACTTC.